These 11 T cell receptor beta chains were all obtained from the same sample, sequenced in a study of identical twins. TCRdb redid the calling of the 5' RACE reads with MiXCR, one entry per CDR3 protein. The sample has roughly 480,000 distinct CDR3 sequences; roughly 24% are singletons. This same sample was also taken into another study, of T cells expressing NK-cell markers.

What was sequenced was CD4+ T cells sorted from blood. The receptor set was obtained from a woman younger than 35 in good health.

The gene calls are TRBV7-2 and TRBJ2-1, with a weak D call TRBD2 (6 bases). The germline V gene encodes CDR1 SGHTA and CDR2 FQGNSA. The CDR3 consists of 15 residues. Trimming removed 1 base from V and 7 bases from J, with 14 bases in between. The CDR3 DNA is TGTGCCAGCAGCTTAGTGGCGGGACCTGGGAATGAGCAGTTCTTC. The encoded protein is CASSLVAGPGNEQFF.

This clonotype was seen a handful of times. V gene TRBV9 combines with J gene TRBJ2-5; maybe TRBD2 (5 bases). The germline gives CDR1 SGDLS, CDR2 YYNGEE. The CDR3 consists of 16 residues. Trimming stripped 1 base from V and 1 base from J, with 14 bases between. CDR3: CASSVRWDRGQETQYF. The CDR3 DNA sequence: TGTGCCAGCAGCGTAAGGTGGGATCGGGGCCAAGAGACCCAGTACTTC.

This sequence joins TRBV18 and TRBJ2-1; D is unresolved. Per the germline V gene, CDR1 is KGHSH and CDR2 is LQKENI. This CDR3 is 16 amino acids long. With 6 bases removed from V and 5 bases from J, the gap between germline ends came to 20 bases. The CDR3, as DNA: TGTGCCAGCTCCCCGGGCTTCGGTGGGAAAAACAATGAGCAGTTCTTC. It specifies CASSPGFGGKNNEQFF.

V and J are TRBV11-2 and TRBJ2-5; D might be TRBD1 or TRBD2, each matching 5 bases. The V gene lost 7 bases and the J gene lost 5 bases, with 11 bases spanning the gap. The germline CDR1 and CDR2 sequences are SGHAT and FQNNGV. This CDR3 has 12 amino acids. The CDR3 DNA sequence: TGTGCCAGCACCCCGGGGACGGAGACCCAGTACTTC. It yields the protein CASTPGTETQYF.

This rearrangement joins TRBV6-1 to TRBJ2-1, with TRBD2 matching 7 bases. This CDR3 spans 14 amino acids. The V segment lost 8 bases and the J segment 1 base; nucleotides outside the gene matches: 5. CDR1 and CDR2 (germline): MNHNS, SASEGT. The CDR3 loop is CASWMGGSYNEQFF. The CDR3 nucleotides read TGTGCCAGCTGGATGGGGGGGTCCTACAATGAGCAGTTCTTC.

The chain links TRBV20-1 to TRBJ2-2; D tentatively reads TRBD1 or TRBD2 (5 bases each). The CDR3 is 12 residues long. CDR1 and CDR2 (germline): DFQATT, SNEGSKA (reference sequence). Trimming removed 3 bases from V and 5 bases from J, with 7 bases in between. This CDR3 is CSASGATGELFF. In DNA form, the CDR3 reads TGCAGTGCTAGCGGGGCAACCGGGGAGCTGTTTTTT.

This clonotype was counted a few times. J is TRBJ2-4 and V is TRBV20-1; D is unclear. Germline V gene sequence: CDR1 DFQATT, CDR2 SNEGSKA (reference sequence). The CDR3 length is 14 residues. V lost 5 bases to trimming and J lost 0 bases, with 11 bases between them. CDR3 sequence reads: CSAFDIRAKNIQYF. DNA of the CDR3: TGCAGTGCTTTCGACATCCGAGCCAAAAACATTCAGTACTTC.

Many counts were recorded for this clonotype. The V gene is TRBV7-2, the J gene TRBJ1-2, with D unresolved. V lost 5 bases and J 2 bases, leaving 6 bases between the germline ends. The length of the CDR3 is 12 residues. Germline-derived CDR1 and CDR2 are SGHTA and FQGNSA. The CDR3 DNA is TGTGCCAGCAGCCCGCAGAACTATGGCTACACCTTC. Its protein is CASSPQNYGYTF.

The V call is TRBV25-1, the J call TRBJ2-7; perhaps TRBD1 as D (5 bases). Germline CDR1 is MGHDK and CDR2 is SYGVNS. V lost 1 base and J 3 bases, leaving 7 bases between the germline ends. This CDR3 comprises 13 residues. DNA for the CDR3: TGTGCCAGCAGTGAATTTCAGGGCTACGAGCAGTACTTC. This codes for CASSEFQGYEQYF.

This clonotype was detected only a few times. This chain links TRBV5-1 with TRBJ2-5; D unresolved. Germline CDR1 reads SGHRS; CDR2 reads YFSETQ. V was trimmed by 0 bases and J by 3 bases, leaving 9 bases between them. The CDR3 spans 14 residues. CDR3 sequence (DNA): TGCGCCAGCAGCTTGGGTCCGCACGAAGAGACCCAGTACTTC. This gives the protein CASSLGPHEETQYF.

The CDR3 nucleotides read TGCGCCAGCAGCTTGGGACAGGTTTCAGGGGAGCAGTTCTTC. As protein: CASSLGQVSGEQFF. The chain recombines TRBV5-1 with TRBJ2-1, with D maybe TRBD1 (6 bases). Germline V gene lookup returns CDR1 SGHRS and CDR2 YFSETQ. The CDR3 has 14 residues. Trimming pared 0 bases from V and 10 bases from J, leaving 14 bases between.